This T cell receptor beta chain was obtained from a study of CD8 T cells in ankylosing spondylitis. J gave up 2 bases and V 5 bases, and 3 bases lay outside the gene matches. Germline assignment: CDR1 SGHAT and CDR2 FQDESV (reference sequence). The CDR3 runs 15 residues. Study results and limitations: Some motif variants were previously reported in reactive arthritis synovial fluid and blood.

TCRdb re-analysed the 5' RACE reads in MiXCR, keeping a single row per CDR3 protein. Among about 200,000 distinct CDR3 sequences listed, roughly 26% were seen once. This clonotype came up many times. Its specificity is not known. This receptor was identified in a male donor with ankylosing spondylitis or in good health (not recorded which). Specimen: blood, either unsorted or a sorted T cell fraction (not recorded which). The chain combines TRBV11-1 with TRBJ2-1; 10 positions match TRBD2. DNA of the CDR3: TGTGCCAGCAGCCCTCTAGCGGGAGCCTACAATGAGCAGTTCTTC. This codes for CASSPLAGAYNEQFF.